Listed below are T cell receptor beta chains from one sample, sequenced in a study of blood T cell repertoires in COVID-19. This table comes from immunoSEQ multiplex PCR, and its TCRdb copy is limited to in-frame clones, with some not included. This table holds around 320,000 clones, just under 90% found once. Specimen: PBMCs or T cells enriched from blood (not recorded which). The source of these receptors is a woman aged 45-65 years who had been exposed to COVID-19. CDR3s include the opening cysteine and the closing phenylalanine or tryptophan. The D gene is left open where the match is weak. Clone size is shown for a subset of rows, as once, few, many or a class of expanded clone.

size	J	V	D	length	CDR3	DNA
once	TRBJ2-7	TRBV5-5	.	16	CASSLEVRTLLYEQYF	TGTGCCAGCAGCTTGGAGGTCCGGACACTCCTCTACGAGCAGTACTTC
.	TRBJ2-7	TRBV19	TRBD1	14	CASSVRTGTYEQYF	TGTGCCAGTTCCGTGAGGACAGGAACCTACGAGCAGTACTTC
medium-sized	TRBJ2-3	TRBV3-1/TRBV3-2	.	17	CASSLTWTTEGTDTQYF	TGTGCCAGCAGCCTTACCTGGACTACCGAGGGCACAGATACGCAGTATTTT
.	TRBJ2-1	TRBV5-1	TRBD1	14	CASSHRQGNNEQFF	TGCGCCAGCAGCCACAGACAGGGTAACAATGAGCAGTTCTTC
.	TRBJ1-1	TRBV5-5	TRBD1	15	CASSMTGTGVTEAFF	TGTGCCAGCAGCATGACCGGGACAGGGGTTACTGAAGCTTTCTTT
.	TRBJ1-5	TRBV28	TRBD1	16	CASTPPGGFEVQPQHF	TGTGCCAGCACCCCGCCAGGGGGCTTCGAGGTTCAGCCCCAGCATTTT
.	TRBJ1-1	TRBV7-8	.	16	CASSLERQASWTEAFF	TGTGCCAGCAGCTTAGAAAGACAGGCCAGCTGGACTGAAGCTTTCTTT
.	TRBJ2-1	TRBV4-1	TRBD2	14	CASSPGLGYNEQFF	TGCGCCAGCAGCCCGGGACTAGGATACAATGAGCAGTTCTTC
.	TRBJ1-5	TRBV7-2	TRBD1	15	CASSFRAGGYQPQHF	TGTGCCAGCAGCTTCCGGGCAGGGGGTTATCAGCCCCAGCATTTT
once	TRBJ2-2	TRBV28	TRBD1	16	CASSGTGQGGTGELFF	TGTGCCAGCAGTGGTACAGGACAGGGTGGGACCGGGGAGCTGTTTTTT
.	TRBJ2-5	TRBV5-1	TRBD2	19	CASSNGGTSGRKTQETQYF	TGCGCCAGCAGCAACGGCGGGACTAGCGGGCGTAAAACACAAGAGACCCAGTACTTC
.	TRBJ2-7	TRBV7-2	.	14	CASSRSVKSYEQYF	TGTGCCAGCAGCCGTAGCGTCAAATCCTACGAGCAGTACTTC
.	TRBJ2-7	TRBV5-1	TRBD1	14	CASSLGDRTYEQYF	TGCGCCAGCAGCTTGGGGGACAGGACCTACGAGCAGTACTTC
.	TRBJ1-1	TRBV11-2	TRBD1	12	CASSFGDREAFF	TGTGCCAGCAGCTTTGGGGACAGGGAAGCTTTCTTT
.	TRBJ2-7	TRBV19	TRBD1	14	CASSMRQGIYEQYF	TGTGCCAGTAGTATGAGACAGGGGATTTACGAGCAGTACTTC
once	TRBJ2-2	TRBV12-3/TRBV12-4	.	12	CASSHRTGELFF	TGTGCCAGCAGTCACAGAACCGGGGAGCTGTTTTTT
.	TRBJ2-1	TRBV3-1/TRBV3-2	.	14	CASSQEFGNNEQFF	TGTGCCAGCAGCCAAGAGTTCGGGAACAATGAGCAGTTCTTC
.	TRBJ2-2	TRBV28	TRBD1	15	CASSSRTGNTGELFF	TGTGCCAGCAGTTCCCGGACAGGGAACACCGGGGAGCTGTTTTTT
.	TRBJ2-5	TRBV7-9	TRBD1	15	CASSPRTGGEETQYF	TGTGCCAGCAGCCCCCGGACAGGGGGCGAGGAGACCCAGTACTTC